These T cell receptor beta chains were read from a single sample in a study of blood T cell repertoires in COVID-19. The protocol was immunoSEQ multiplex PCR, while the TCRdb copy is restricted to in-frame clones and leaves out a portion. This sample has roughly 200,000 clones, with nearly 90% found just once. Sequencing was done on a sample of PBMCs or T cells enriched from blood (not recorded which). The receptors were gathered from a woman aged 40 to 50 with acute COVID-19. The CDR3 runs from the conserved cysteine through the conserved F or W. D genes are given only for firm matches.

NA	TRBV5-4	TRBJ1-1	TGTGCCAGCAGCTGGGTGGGGGGAGGTGAAGCTTTCTTT	CASSWVGGGEAFF
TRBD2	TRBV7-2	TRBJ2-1	TGTGCCAGCAGCTTGTCAGGGACTAGGGGGACCTACAATGAGCAGTTCTTC	CASSLSGTRGTYNEQFF
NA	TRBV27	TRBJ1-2	TGTGCCAGCAGTCCGGGGGGGGCAGGGTCGGGAGGCTACACCTTC	CASSPGGAGSGGYTF
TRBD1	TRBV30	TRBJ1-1	TGTGCCTGGAGTGTTGGTAAGACAGGGATTGTGAACACTGAAGCTTTCTTT	CAWSVGKTGIVNTEAFF
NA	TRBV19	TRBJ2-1	TGTGCCAGTAGTCCTCCGGGCCGGGGATCCCCCTACAATGAGCAGTTCTTC	CASSPPGRGSPYNEQFF
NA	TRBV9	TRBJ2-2	TGTGCCAGCAGCGTATATCCCGTGGGGGGAGGCACCGGGGAGCTGTTTTTT	CASSVYPVGGGTGELFF
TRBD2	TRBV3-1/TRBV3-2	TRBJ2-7	TGTGCCAGCAGCCAAGATGTAGTACGGGGGGGTTACGAGCAGTACTTC	CASSQDVVRGGYEQYF
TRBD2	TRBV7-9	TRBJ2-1	TGTGCCAGCAGCACCAGCGGGGGGGCAAGTAATGAGCAGTTCTTC	CASSTSGGASNEQFF
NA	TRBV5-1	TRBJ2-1	TGCGCCAGCAGCTTGACGGGCAATGAGCAGTTCTTC	CASSLTGNEQFF
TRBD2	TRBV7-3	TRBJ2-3	TGTGCCAGCAGCCAAAGCGGGGGGGTCACAGATACGCAGTATTTT	CASSQSGGVTDTQYF
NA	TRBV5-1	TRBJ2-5	TGCGCCAGCAGCTCCAGGGTGGGCCTCCAAGAGACCCAGTACTTC	CASSSRVGLQETQYF
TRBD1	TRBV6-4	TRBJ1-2	TGTGCCAGCACTCCCCGGGACAGGGGGTACTATGGCTACACCTTC	CASTPRDRGYYGYTF
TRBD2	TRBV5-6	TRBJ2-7	TGTGCCAGCAGCCCGCGGGGGGGGGCGGGCGAGCAGTACTTC	CASSPRGGAGEQYF
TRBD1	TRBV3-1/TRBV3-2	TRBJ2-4	TGTGCCAGCAGCCAGACAGGGGCTCTAGCCAAAAACATTCAGTACTTC	CASSQTGALAKNIQYF
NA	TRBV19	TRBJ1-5	TGTGCCAGTAGTATGGAGAGGAGGGGCGAGTATAGAGCGCGGCCCCAGCATTTT	CASSMERRGEYRARPQHF
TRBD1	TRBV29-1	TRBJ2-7	TGCAGCGTTGTCAGGGGGAACGAGCAGTACTTC	CSVVRGNEQYF
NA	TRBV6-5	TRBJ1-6	TGTGCCAGCAGGGTTGATCAGTATAATTCACCCCTCCACTTT	CASRVDQYNSPLHF
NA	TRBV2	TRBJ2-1	TGTGCCAGCAGTGAACGGCGCCAGGGGCTCAATGAGCAGTTCTTC	CASSERRQGLNEQFF
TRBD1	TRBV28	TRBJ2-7	TGTGCCAGCAGCTCGACCGGGACAGGGGGGTACGAGCAGTACTTC	CASSSTGTGGYEQYF
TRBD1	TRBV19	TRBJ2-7	TGTGCCAGTAGTCTAGGACAGGGCGGTTTCTACGAGCAGTACTTC	CASSLGQGGFYEQYF
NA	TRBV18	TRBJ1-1	TGTGCCAGCTCACCACCAACCAGGTCAGAAGCTTTCTTT	CASSPPTRSEAFF
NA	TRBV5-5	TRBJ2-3	TGTGCCAGCAGCTTTCCCGGAGATACGCAGTATTTT	CASSFPGDTQYF